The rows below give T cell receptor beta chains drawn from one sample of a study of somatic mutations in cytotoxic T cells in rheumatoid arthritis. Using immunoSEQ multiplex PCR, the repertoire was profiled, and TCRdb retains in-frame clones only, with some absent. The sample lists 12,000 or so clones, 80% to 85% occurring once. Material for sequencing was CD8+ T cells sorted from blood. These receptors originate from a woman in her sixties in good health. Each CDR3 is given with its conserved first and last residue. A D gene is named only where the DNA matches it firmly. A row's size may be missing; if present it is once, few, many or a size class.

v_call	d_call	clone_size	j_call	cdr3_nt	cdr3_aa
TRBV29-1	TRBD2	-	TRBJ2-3	TGCAGCGTTGAAGATCAGCGGGGGGGCCGAGATACGCAGTATTTT	CSVEDQRGGRDTQYF
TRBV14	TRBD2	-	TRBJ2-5	TGTGCCAGCAGCCAAGAACTAGCGGGGGAGGGGGAGACCCAGTACTTC	CASSQELAGEGETQYF
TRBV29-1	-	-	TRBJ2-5	TGCAGCGTTGAAGATGAGGTCCCAGAGACCCAGTACTTC	CSVEDEVPETQYF
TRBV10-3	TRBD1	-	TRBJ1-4	TGTGCCATCAGTGACGAGGCAGGGGGCTCAGGAAATGAAAAACTGTTTTTT	CAISDEAGGSGNEKLFF
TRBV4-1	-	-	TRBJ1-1	TGCGCCAGCAGCCATACCTCCGGTGGAGGGGACACTGAAGCTTTCTTT	CASSHTSGGGDTEAFF
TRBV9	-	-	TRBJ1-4	TGTGCCAGCAGCGTAAGGGAGAGTAATAAAAAACTGTTTTTT	CASSVRESNKKLFF
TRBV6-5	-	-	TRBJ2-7	TGTGCCAGCAGTGCAATACAGGGAAACGAGCAGTACTTC	CASSAIQGNEQYF
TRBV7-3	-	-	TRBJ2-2	TGTGCCAGCAGCTTAAGTCTCGCCGGGGAGCTGTTTTTT	CASSLSLAGELFF
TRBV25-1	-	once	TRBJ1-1	TGTGCCAGCAGTGTAGGGGTGAACACTGAAGCTTTCTTT	CASSVGVNTEAFF
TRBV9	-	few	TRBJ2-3	TGTGCCAGCAGCGATGGGGCCACAGATACGCAGTATTTT	CASSDGATDTQYF
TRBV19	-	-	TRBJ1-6	TGTGCCAGCGGGGTCTTTATGGATTCACCCCTCCACTTT	CASGVFMDSPLHF
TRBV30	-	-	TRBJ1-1	TGTGCCTGGAGCCTTGGGGCGGGAGCCGAAGCTTTCTTT	CAWSLGAGAEAFF
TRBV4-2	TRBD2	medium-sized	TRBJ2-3	TGTGCCAGCAGCCAAGAAGCAGGACTAGCGGGAACAGATACGCAGTATTTT	CASSQEAGLAGTDTQYF
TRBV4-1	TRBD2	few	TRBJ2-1	TGCGCCAGCAGCCAGGAGAAGGGTAAGGGCGGGGGGATCAATGAGCAGTTCTTC	CASSQEKGKGGGINEQFF
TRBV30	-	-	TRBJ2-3	TGTGCCTGGAGTGTACTGGGCAGTGGGACAGATACGCAGTATTTT	CAWSVLGSGTDTQYF
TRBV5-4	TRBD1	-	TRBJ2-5	TGTGCCAGCAGCCCGGACAGGGGCGGGCTGGGAGAGACCCAGTACTTC	CASSPDRGGLGETQYF